This passage covers 27 T cell receptor beta chains from one sample sequenced in a study of PD-L1 blockade in urothelial cancer. The time point denotes: pretreatment peripheral blood. Assay used: immunoSEQ multiplex PCR; TCRdb lists only in-frame clones, some missing. The table lists about 87,000 clones, roughly 84% of them singletons. Specimen: PBMCs, collected around atezolizumab (anti-PD-L1) treatment. Every receptor here comes from a man in his sixties with urothelial cancer.

This clone was detected only once. The gene calls are TRBV7-8 and TRBJ1-1, with 9 bases identical to TRBD1. V lost 0 bases and J lost 5; bases outside the gene matches: 7. Germline V gives CDR1 SGHVS, CDR2 FQNEAQ. The CDR3 is 16 amino acids. CDR3 sequence: CASSLANRGLGTEAFF. CDR3 nucleotide sequence: TGTGCCAGCAGCTTAGCGAACAGGGGGCTGGGGACTGAAGCTTTCTTT.

In DNA form, the CDR3 reads TGTGCCAGTGCGGACAGGGCTTCCTACAATGAGCAGTTCTTC. Residues: CASADRASYNEQFF. The chain couples TRBV19 to TRBJ2-1, with 8 bases aligning to TRBD1. V lost 8 bases to trimming and J lost 1 base; unmatched junction nucleotides: 4. The CDR3 has 14 residues. In germline, CDR1 is LNHDA, CDR2 SQIVND (reference sequence).

The rearrangement links TRBV28 to TRBJ2-7, with D unresolved. The V and J ends lost 4 bases and 2 bases respectively, with 3 bases between them. This CDR3 has 11 residues. CDR1 MDHEN and CDR2 SYDVKM come from the germline V gene. CDR3: CASSSAYEQYF. DNA for the CDR3: TGTGCCAGCAGTTCCGCCTACGAGCAGTACTTC. Complete variable domain (other parts from reference TRBV28 and TRBJ2-7): DVKVTQSSRYLVKRTGEKVFLECVQDMDHENMFWYRQDPGLGLRLIYFSYDVKMKEKGDIPEGYSVSREKKERFSLILESASTNQTSMYLCASSSAYEQYFGPGTRLTVT.

This clone was seen a single time. This sequence joins TRBV6-1 and TRBJ1-3; no clear D. CDR3 length equals 11 residues. V lost 6 bases and J 8 bases, leaving 8 bases between the germline ends. The germline gives CDR1 MNHNS, CDR2 SASEGT. CDR3 loop: CASRRGYTIYF. As DNA, the CDR3 is TGTGCCAGCAGGCGAGGCTACACCATATATTTT.

The CDR3 bases are TGTGCCAGCAGCTATGCTATAGCGGGACGGGGAGAGACCCAGTACTTC. Encoded protein: CASSYAIAGRGETQYF. This rearrangement joins TRBV5-8 to TRBJ2-5; 8 nucleotides line up with TRBD2. From germline, CDR1 is SGHTS and CDR2 YDEGEE. V trimming: 3 bases; J trimming: 4 bases; junction bases outside the gene matches: 11. The CDR3 runs to 16 residues.

The genes are TRBV7-8 and TRBJ1-1, with D maybe TRBD1 (6 bases). Trimming stripped 1 base from V and 11 bases from J, with 11 bases between. CDR3 length: 12 amino acids. CDR1 and CDR2 (germline): SGHVS, FQNEAQ. The CDR3 spells CASSLEGVGAFF. CDR3 sequence (DNA): TGTGCCAGCAGCTTAGAGGGGGTCGGTGCTTTCTTT.

This clone was recorded once. The rearrangement links TRBV9 to TRBJ2-7; perhaps TRBD1 as D (6 bases). This CDR3 region has 12 residues. Trimming pared 5 bases from V and 3 bases from J, leaving 9 bases between. Germline CDR1 reads SGDLS; CDR2 reads YYNGEE. CDR3 loop: CASSRDNYEQYF. The CDR3 region has the DNA TGTGCCAGCAGTCGGGACAACTACGAGCAGTACTTC.

The chain is built from TRBV4-1 and TRBJ2-1; 13 nucleotides line up with TRBD2. This CDR3 contains 16 residues. Germline trimming cut 3 bases from V and 7 bases from J; bases unmatched to any gene: 6. Germline CDR1 MGHRA, CDR2 YSYEKL. The CDR3 DNA reads TGCGCCAGCAGCCACATGGGACTAGCGGGACTAAATGAGCAGTTCTTC. It is translated as CASSHMGLAGLNEQFF.

The rearrangement uses TRBV11-2 and TRBJ1-6, with D possibly TRBD1 on 5 matching bases. The CDR3 spans 14 residues. In germline, CDR1 is SGHAT, CDR2 FQNNGV. Trimming removed 5 bases at V and 6 bases at J, with 11 bases between. CDR3 amino acids: CASSIQGGNSPLHF. The CDR3 DNA is TGTGCCAGCAGCATTCAGGGAGGTAATTCACCCCTCCACTTT.

The V call is TRBV10-3, the J call TRBJ2-1, with 10 bases lining up with TRBD2. The CDR3 spans 20 residues. The V and J ends lost 6 bases and 8 bases, in that order; junction bases with no gene match: 25. Germline loops: CDR1 ENHRY, CDR2 SYGVKD. CDR3 residues: CAIRPSGPQTSGLTGDEQFF. The DNA for the CDR3 is TGTGCCATCAGGCCCTCAGGGCCCCAGACTAGCGGGCTTACGGGCGATGAGCAGTTCTTC.

The gene calls are TRBV2 and TRBJ2-2, with TRBD2 matching over 7 bases. With 2 bases clipped from V and 6 bases from J, the junction kept 6 bases outside the gene matches. Germline lookup yields CDR1 SNHLY and CDR2 FYNNEI. CDR3 length equals 15 residues. This CDR3 is CASSEPGGSSGELFF. The CDR3 DNA reads TGTGCCAGCAGTGAACCCGGGGGGAGTTCCGGGGAGCTGTTTTTT. The full variable domain, in which reference TRBV2 and TRBJ2-2 provide the parts outside the CDR3, is EPEVTQTPSHQVTQMGQEVILRCVPISNHLYFYWYRQILGQKVEFLVSFYNNEISEKSEIFDDQFSVERPDGSNFTLKIRSTKLEDSAMYFCASSEPGGSSGELFFGEGSRLTVL.

This clone was seen once. The chain carries TRBV25-1 and TRBJ2-7; D possibly corresponds to TRBD1 (5 bases). Per germline, CDR1 MGHDK and CDR2 SYGVNS. The V gene lost 4 bases and the J gene lost 3 bases, with 10 bases spanning the gap. The CDR3 extends over 13 amino acids. The CDR3 DNA sequence: TGTGCCAGCAGTGTTAATAGGGGCTACGAGCAGTACTTC. It codes for CASSVNRGYEQYF.

The rearrangement uses TRBV7-9 and TRBJ2-2; maybe TRBD2 (7 bases). In germline, CDR1 is SEHNR, CDR2 FQNEAQ (reference sequence). This CDR3 has 16 amino acids. The V end lost 7 bases, the J end lost 3 bases, and 18 bases lay between the germline ends. CDR3 in DNA: TGTGCCAGCATCTATCCGGGGAGGGGGGACACCGGGGAGCTGTTTTTT. It codes for CASIYPGRGDTGELFF.

CDR3 nucleotide sequence: TGTGCCAGCAGCGTCGCCGGGGGGAGGGGAAACACCATATATTTT. Protein product: CASSVAGGRGNTIYF. The chain links TRBV7-9 to TRBJ1-3; D possibly corresponds to TRBD1 (5 bases). Trimming stripped 5 bases from V and 4 bases from J, with 15 bases between. Per germline, CDR1 SEHNR and CDR2 FQNEAQ (reference sequence). This CDR3 comprises 15 residues. The variable domain in full, completed from reference TRBV7-9 and TRBJ1-3, reads DTGVSQNPRHKITKRGQNVTFRCDPISEHNRLYWYRQTLGQGPEFLTYFQNEAQLEKSRLLSDRFSAERPKGSFSTLEIQRTEQGDSAMYLCASSVAGGRGNTIYFGEGSWLTVV.

The rearrangement uses TRBV5-1 and TRBJ2-3; 10 bases line up with TRBD2. Germline V gene sequence: CDR1 SGHRS, CDR2 YFSETQ. With V trimmed by 4 bases and J by 5 bases, 10 bases remained unmatched. This CDR3 spans 16 amino acids. CDR3 loop: CASSTGTSASRDTQYF. Written as DNA, the CDR3 is TGCGCCAGCAGCACCGGGACTAGCGCGTCGCGAGATACGCAGTATTTT.

This clone was detected only once. The chain links TRBV5-6 to TRBJ2-1; D might be TRBD2 (5 bases). Germline lookup yields CDR1 SGHDT and CDR2 YYEEEE. V gave up 2 bases and J gave up 11 bases, with 11 bases separating them. The CDR3 spans 12 residues. In DNA form, the CDR3 reads TGTGCCAGCAGCTTTATTGAGGGTAAGCAGTTCTTC. Its protein product is CASSFIEGKQFF.

This clone was recorded once. V and J are TRBV7-2 and TRBJ2-7, with D maybe TRBD1 (5 bases). CDR1 is SGHTA and CDR2 is FQGNSA in the germline V gene. V gave up 5 bases and J gave up 3 bases, with 14 bases separating them. The CDR3 runs to 14 residues. CDR3 sequence (DNA): TGTGCCAGCAGCCCCTGGGGCGGCTTCTACGAGCAGTACTTC. Protein sequence: CASSPWGGFYEQYF.

The chain uses TRBV2 and TRBJ1-2, with 10 bases that match TRBD1. The CDR3 is 14 residues long. Germline V gene data show CDR1 as SNHLY and CDR2 as FYNNEI. V dropped 8 bases and J dropped 6; count of bases not matched to a gene: 9. CDR3: CASGTGEKRDGYTF. The DNA for the CDR3 is TGTGCCAGCGGGACAGGGGAGAAGAGGGATGGCTACACCTTC. Drawing the rest from reference TRBV2 and TRBJ1-2, the complete variable domain is EPEVTQTPSHQVTQMGQEVILRCVPISNHLYFYWYRQILGQKVEFLVSFYNNEISEKSEIFDDQFSVERPDGSNFTLKIRSTKLEDSAMYFCASGTGEKRDGYTFGSGTRLTVV.

A few counts support this clone. The rearrangement links TRBV5-1 to TRBJ1-6; D is uncertain. From germline, CDR1 is SGHRS and CDR2 YFSETQ. The CDR3 covers 13 residues. The germline V and J ends were trimmed by 4 bases and 7 bases, with 9 bases remaining between them. CDR3 sequence: CASSANQNSPLHF. The CDR3, as DNA: TGCGCCAGCAGCGCCAACCAGAATTCACCCCTCCACTTT.

This clone has just one count. V is TRBV28 and J is TRBJ2-3; 9 bases are shared with TRBD2. The CDR3 is 16 amino acids. The germline V gene has CDR1 MDHEN and CDR2 SYDVKM. V lost 4 bases and J lost 7; bases outside the gene matches: 12. Here the CDR3 reads CASSSPGLAAPNTQYF. As DNA, the CDR3 is TGTGCCAGCAGTTCGCCGGGACTAGCCGCCCCAAATACGCAGTATTTT. Full variable domain (remainder filled in from reference TRBV28 and TRBJ2-3): DVKVTQSSRYLVKRTGEKVFLECVQDMDHENMFWYRQDPGLGLRLIYFSYDVKMKEKGDIPEGYSVSREKKERFSLILESASTNQTSMYLCASSSPGLAAPNTQYFGPGTRLTVL.

This clone came up once. CDR3 residues: CASSATSGTARGTDTQYF. The CDR3 bases are TGTGCCAGCAGTGCGACTAGCGGGACAGCCCGCGGAACAGATACGCAGTATTTT. The chain couples TRBV6-1 to TRBJ2-3; 11 bases are a match to TRBD2. Germline CDR1 is MNHNS and CDR2 is SASEGT. The trim removed 4 bases at V and 3 bases at J, leaving 12 bases unmatched. The CDR3 is made up of 18 amino acids.

The chain carries TRBV10-3 and TRBJ2-3; TRBD1 agrees at 12 bases. After removal of 3 bases from V and 5 bases from J, the junction contained 6 bases not matched to a gene. This CDR3 comprises 16 residues. Germline-derived CDR1 and CDR2 are ENHRY and SYGVKD. CDR3 region: CAISEGGQGARDTQYF. CDR3 in DNA: TGTGCCATCAGTGAAGGGGGACAGGGGGCGAGAGATACGCAGTATTTT.

The gene calls are TRBV6-4 and TRBJ2-1; 9 bases are a match to TRBD2. This CDR3 has 13 amino acids. From germline, CDR1 is MRHNA and CDR2 SNTAGT. Trimming at V came to 6 bases and at J to 8 bases, leaving 5 bases not matched to a gene. The CDR3 reads CASSEREADEQFF. DNA for the CDR3: TGTGCCAGCAGCGAGCGGGAGGCTGATGAGCAGTTCTTC.

V and J are TRBV6-1 and TRBJ2-7, with 8 bases fitting TRBD1. V gave up 1 base and J gave up 5 bases; unmatched junction bases: 7. Germline V CDR1 and CDR2: MNHNS, SASEGT. The CDR3 is made up of 15 amino acids. The CDR3 coding sequence is TGTGCCAGCAGTGAAGGTTCCCAGGGGGCCCACGAGCAGTACTTC. Its translation: CASSEGSQGAHEQYF.

The chain uses TRBV5-1 and TRBJ2-7; the D is unclear. Germline lookup yields CDR1 SGHRS and CDR2 YFSETQ. V was trimmed by 4 bases and J by 9 bases, leaving 17 bases between them. The CDR3 has 13 residues. For the CDR3, the DNA is TGCGCCAGCAGCCAACGGAGCGTAGAAGGGCAGTACTTC. Residues: CASSQRSVEGQYF.

The chain joins TRBV27 to TRBJ1-2; D is uncertain. The V gene lost 4 bases and the J gene lost 5 bases, with 17 bases spanning the gap. The V gene's germline CDR1 is MNHEY and CDR2 SMNVEV (reference sequence). The CDR3 is 15 amino acids. In DNA, the CDR3 is TGTGCCAGCAGTTCGACCCAGACCGGGGAGTATGGCTACACCTTC. Translated, it gives CASSSTQTGEYGYTF.

This chain uses TRBV7-9 with TRBJ1-5; the match to TRBD1 covers 7 bases. There are 17 residues in the CDR3. CDR1 SEHNR and CDR2 FQNEAQ come from the germline V gene (reference sequence). Trimming cost V 1 base and J 4 bases; bases outside gene matches: 10. CDR3 nucleotide sequence: TGTGCCAGCAGCTTAGGGACCGGGACAGACTTAAATCAGCCCCAGCATTTT. Translating it yields CASSLGTGTDLNQPQHF. Full variable domain (missing parts from reference TRBV7-9 and TRBJ1-5): DTGVSQNPRHKITKRGQNVTFRCDPISEHNRLYWYRQTLGQGPEFLTYFQNEAQLEKSRLLSDRFSAERPKGSFSTLEIQRTEQGDSAMYLCASSLGTGTDLNQPQHFGDGTRLSIL.